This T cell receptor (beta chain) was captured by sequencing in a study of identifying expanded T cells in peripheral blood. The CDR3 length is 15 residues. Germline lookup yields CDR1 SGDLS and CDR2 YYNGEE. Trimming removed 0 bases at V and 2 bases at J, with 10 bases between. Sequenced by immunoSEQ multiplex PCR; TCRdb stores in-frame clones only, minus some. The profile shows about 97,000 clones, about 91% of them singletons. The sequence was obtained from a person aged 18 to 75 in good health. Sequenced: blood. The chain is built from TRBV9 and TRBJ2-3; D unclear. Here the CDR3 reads CASSVEWRFTDTQYF. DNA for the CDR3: TGTGCCAGCAGCGTAGAGTGGCGGTTCACAGATACGCAGTATTTT.